What follows is one T cell receptor beta chain and its context. Its target is unknown. These data originate in a study of vaccination effects on CD4 cells after COVID-19. The CDR3 totals 12 residues. Germline CDR1 reads MNHNY; CDR2 reads SVGAGI (reference sequence). Trimming took 6 bases from V and 2 from J, leaving 7 bases between them. Libraries were prepared by immunoSEQ multiplex PCR; TCRdb keeps only in-frame clonotypes and omits some of them. Among tens of thousands of clones, approximately 74% were seen once, and the ten largest hold about 1.7%. Sequencing in the ViraFEST assay came after antigen-specific CD4+ T cells had been expanded with viral peptide pools, which were used to stimulate PBMC. Culturing for about ten days preceded CD4+ T cell isolation.

This TCR derives from a human donor who received a COVID-19 vaccine. V gene TRBV6-6 combines with J gene TRBJ2-5; no reliable D call. The starting material was CD4+ T cells from PBMCs cultured with HCoV-229E spike peptides, obtained before COVID-19 vaccination. CDR3 nucleotides: TGTGCCAGCAGCTTACTACAAGAGACCCAGTACTTC. Amino acids: CASSLLQETQYF.